The clone carrying this T cell receptor (beta chain) occurred many times. Its antigen is unidentified. These data belong to a study of CD8 T cells in ankylosing spondylitis. MiXCR, applied by TCRdb to the 5' RACE reads, yields one record per CDR3 protein. The sample records under 250,000 distinct CDR3 sequences, 5.5% to 7.5% being singletons. Study results and limitations: Characteristic of ankylosing spondylitis blood, it appeared, was a TCR beta motif comprising roughly 8 highly homologous variants.

This sequence originates from a male donor with ankylosing spondylitis. What was sequenced was blood, either unsorted or a sorted T cell fraction (not recorded which).

CDR3 nucleotide sequence: TGCAGCGTTATTGGACAAGACTACGAGCAGTACTTC. It specifies CSVIGQDYEQYF. J is TRBJ2-7 and V is TRBV29-1; D is possibly TRBD1 (5 bases). Per the germline V gene, CDR1 is SQVTM and CDR2 is ANQGSEA. V shed 5 bases and J shed 3 bases, with 11 bases lying between them. This CDR3 has 12 amino acids.